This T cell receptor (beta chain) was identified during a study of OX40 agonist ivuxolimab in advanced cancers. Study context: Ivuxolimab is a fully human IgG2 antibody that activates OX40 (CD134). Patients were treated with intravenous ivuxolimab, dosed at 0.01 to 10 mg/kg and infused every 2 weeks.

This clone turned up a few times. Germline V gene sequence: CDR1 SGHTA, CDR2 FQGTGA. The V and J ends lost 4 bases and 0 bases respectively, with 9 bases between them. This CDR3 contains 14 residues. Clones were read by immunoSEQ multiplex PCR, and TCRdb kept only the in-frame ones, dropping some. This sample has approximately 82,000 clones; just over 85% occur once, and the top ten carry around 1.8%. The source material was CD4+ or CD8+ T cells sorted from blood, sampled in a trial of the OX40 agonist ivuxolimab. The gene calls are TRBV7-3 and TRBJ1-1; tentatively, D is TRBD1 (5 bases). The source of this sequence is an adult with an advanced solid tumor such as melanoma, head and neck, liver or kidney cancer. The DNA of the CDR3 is TGTGCCAGCAGCTCGGGACGGTTGAACACTGAAGCTTTCTTT. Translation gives CASSSGRLNTEAFF.